The present TCR beta chain was sequenced within a study of blood T cell repertoires in COVID-19 (TCRdb year 2020). Notes on the research overall: Collaborator samples came from the United States, Italy and Spain and covered acute and convalescent phases of COVID-19. The prospective study material was composed of cDNA or gDNA derived from T cells, B-cell-depleted T cells, or PBMCs. The dataset comprised deeply sampled blood TCRbeta repertoires from subjects exposed to, actively infected with, or recovered from COVID-19. The repertoires were released in a freely available public database meant as a resource for research on the immune response to SARS-CoV-2. The samples were drawn from the first 160 participants of the ongoing ImmuneRACE study and from 950 to 1,500 subjects provided by 6 global collaborators. Sample metadata almost always included a de-identified subject ID, COVID-19 status, age in years and sex. HLA class I and class II types, where available, came from metadata supplied by the sample provider rather than from assay-based typing.

Of note for this clone: What antigen it recognizes has not been identified. No per-base quality is available; no much larger clone lies one base away.

TCRbeta CDR3 regions were amplified from genomic DNA by means of the immunoSEQ Assay, a bias-controlled multiplex PCR. In the paper's pipeline: The number of nucleated cells in each sample was estimated by amplification of reference gene primers within the assay. To quantify the absolute abundance of each unique TCRbeta CDR3 rearrangement, sequence reads were collapsed and filtered. Productive Simpson clonality was computed per sample as the square root of Simpson's diversity index over productive rearrangements. As stored in TCRdb, this immuneACCESS dataset retains in-frame rearrangements with V and J assigned. A fraction of the clones does not appear; measured against another copy, unresolved V genes explain less than half of the discrepancy, and the remainder lacks a known reason. V and J calls and clone size are given by that table; D and trimming were obtained from the DNA. Here the sample has about 74,000 clones; 80% to 90% occur a single time. The ten largest clones take up about a third of the sample.

Whole blood was collected in K2EDTA tubes by collaborating institutions according to the institutions' own protocols. For TCRbeta analysis, collaborator samples were shipped as frozen whole blood, as isolated PBMCs, or as DNA extracted from either sample type. Overall study outcomes, separate from this receptor: Clinical and demographic metadata were provided uncurated, with the amount varying by source and participant.

The origin of this receptor is a man in his sixties or seventies with acute or convalescent COVID-19. What was sequenced was peripheral blood.

The CDR3 sequence is CASGWTGGDYADTQYF. The nucleotide sequence reads TGTGCTAGTGGGTGGACAGGGGGGGACTACGCAGATACGCAGTATTTT. The chain links TRBV12-5 with TRBJ2-3; 10 bases in the middle match TRBD1. The cysteine opens and the phenylalanine closes a CDR3 of 16 amino acids. Only the CDR3 region is kept as DNA, spanning 48 bases read in frame from base 1. Compared with germline, V lacks 6 bases and J lacks 4 bases; bases without a gene match: 10. The germline V gene supplies CDR1 LGHNT and CDR2 FRNRAP.